The present TCR beta chain was sequenced within a study of regulatory T cells. The PCR used 52 TRBV and 13 TRBJ primers. Method: immunoSEQ multiplex PCR; TCRdb's copy keeps in-frame clones and lacks some. The sample has some 17,000 clones, approximately 92% seen once. Trimming removed 2 bases at V and 2 bases at J, with 12 bases between. This CDR3 has 15 amino acids. Germline V gene data show CDR1 as MGHRA and CDR2 as YSYEKL. This TCR came from a person aged 18-29 years with CD3G deficiency. Sequencing was carried out using CD8+ T cells sorted from blood. The V gene is TRBV4-1, the J gene TRBJ1-2, with D hard to call. CDR3 sequence (DNA): TGCGCCAGCAGCCAATTCCAGGACGGAAACTATGGCTACACCTTC. Translating gives CASSQFQDGNYGYTF.